One and the same sample provided the 26 T cell receptor beta chains below, sequenced in a study of cytomegalovirus exposure and HLA in healthy donors. The primer mix had 60 Vbeta and 13 Jbeta primers. The protocol was immunoSEQ multiplex PCR, while the TCRdb copy is restricted to in-frame clones and leaves out a portion. Its clone listing holds over 90,000 clones. Sequenced: PBMCs. These receptors originate from a man in his forties in good health and CMV-seronegative.

This chain uses TRBV9 with TRBJ2-7; 10 bases are a match to TRBD2. CDR1 and CDR2 from the germline V gene are SGDLS and YYNGEE. The CDR3 contains 16 residues. The V gene end was trimmed by 0 bases and the J gene end by 2 bases; junction bases not matched to a gene: 5. CDR3: CASSVGPGLATYEQYF. The CDR3 nucleotides are TGTGCCAGCAGCGTAGGCCCGGGACTAGCGACCTACGAGCAGTACTTC. Complete variable domain (other parts from reference TRBV9 and TRBJ2-7): DSGVTQTPKHLITATGQRVTLRCSPRSGDLSVYWYQQSLDQGLQFLIQYYNGEERAKGNILERFSAQQFPDLHSELNLSSLELGDSALYFCASSVGPGLATYEQYFGPGTRLTVT.

V is TRBV9 and J is TRBJ2-4; 9 nucleotides agree with TRBD1. CDR1 SGDLS and CDR2 YYNGEE come from the germline V gene. This CDR3 has 13 residues. V dropped 0 bases and J dropped 13; count of bases not matched to a gene: 5. DNA for the CDR3: TGTGCCAGCAGCGTAGATTTAGGGACAGGGCAGTACTTC. Its protein product is CASSVDLGTGQYF. Based on the CDR3 plus reference TRBV9 and TRBJ2-4, the full variable domain is DSGVTQTPKHLITATGQRVTLRCSPRSGDLSVYWYQQSLDQGLQFLIQYYNGEERAKGNILERFSAQQFPDLHSELNLSSLELGDSALYFCASSVDLGTGQYFGAGTRLSVL.

V gene TRBV7-2 combines with J gene TRBJ1-5; D unresolved. The V gene's germline CDR1 is SGHTA and CDR2 FQGNSA. Trimming shortened V by 2 bases and J by 3 bases, and 5 bases separated the two germline ends. The CDR3 contains 13 residues. The CDR3 loop reads CASSLIDNQPQHF. DNA for the CDR3: TGTGCCAGCAGCTTAATAGACAATCAGCCCCAGCATTTT.

The V gene is TRBV10-2, the J gene TRBJ2-1; D not certain. In germline, CDR1 is WSHSY, CDR2 SAAADI. The V end was cut by 2 bases, the J end by 12 bases, with 14 bases between. CDR3 length: 13 amino acids. The CDR3 reads CASSETIDTRQFF. As DNA, the CDR3 is TGCGCCAGCAGTGAGACCATAGATACTCGGCAGTTCTTC.

The chain joins TRBV19 to TRBJ1-2; D uncertain. The CDR3 length is 13 residues. Germline V gene sequence: CDR1 LNHDA, CDR2 SQIVND (reference sequence). Trimming removed 5 bases from V and 6 bases from J, with 13 bases in between. In DNA form, the CDR3 reads TGTGCCAGTAGTTCTAGGATGAGGGATGGCTACACCTTC. Its translation: CASSSRMRDGYTF. Full variable domain (remainder filled in from reference TRBV19 and TRBJ1-2): DGGITQSPKYLFRKEGQNVTLSCEQNLNHDAMYWYRQDPGQGLRLIYYSQIVNDFQKGDIAEGYSVSREKKESFPLTVTSAQKNPTAFYLCASSSRMRDGYTFGSGTRLTVV.

This chain connects TRBV2 to TRBJ1-2; D is uncertain. V was trimmed by 6 bases and J by 4 bases, leaving 15 bases between them. The CDR3 is 14 amino acids. CDR1 is SNHLY and CDR2 is FYNNEI in the germline V gene. This chain's CDR3 is CASRDYLSGYGYTF. CDR3 nucleotides: TGTGCCAGCAGGGACTACTTATCGGGCTATGGCTACACCTTC.

The CDR3 DNA reads as TGTGCCAGCAGCTCCGGGAGCGGACGGAAGCTCTATGGCTACACCTTC. Residues: CASSSGSGRKLYGYTF. This sequence joins TRBV7-2 and TRBJ1-2; no clear D. Trimming removed 4 bases from V and 4 bases from J, with 19 bases in between. The CDR3 runs to 16 residues. The germline gives CDR1 SGHTA, CDR2 FQGNSA.

The V and J genes are TRBV25-1 and TRBJ2-1, with 11 bases that match TRBD2. Unmatched junction bases numbered 8, after V lost 11 bases and J lost 2 bases. Per germline, CDR1 MGHDK and CDR2 SYGVNS. This CDR3 spans 15 amino acids. The CDR3 loop reads CAARGLAGTYNEQFF. In DNA form, the CDR3 reads TGTGCCGCCCGAGGACTAGCGGGTACCTACAATGAGCAGTTCTTC.

The chain recombines TRBV6-5 with TRBJ2-7, with TRBD1 matching over 8 bases. CDR3 length: 14 amino acids. Germline assignment: CDR1 MNHEY and CDR2 SVGAGI. The V segment lost 6 bases and the J segment 2 bases; nucleotides outside the gene matches: 6. The CDR3 spells CASRGAGGTYEQYF. The DNA of the CDR3 is TGTGCCAGCAGGGGGGCAGGGGGCACCTACGAGCAGTACTTC.

V and J are TRBV11-2 and TRBJ1-4; D is ambiguous. V shed 3 bases and J shed 7 bases, with 15 bases lying between them. This CDR3 spans 15 amino acids. CDR1 and CDR2 from the germline V gene are SGHAT and FQNNGV. The CDR3 loop is CASSLGGGFIEKLFF. In DNA, the CDR3 is TGTGCCAGCAGCTTGGGTGGCGGGTTTATTGAAAAACTGTTTTTT. The full variable domain, in which reference TRBV11-2 and TRBJ1-4 provide the parts outside the CDR3, is EAGVAQSPRYKIIEKRQSVAFWCNPISGHATLYWYQQILGQGPKLLIQFQNNGVVDDSQLPKDRFSAERLKGVDSTLKIQPAKLEDSAVYLCASSLGGGFIEKLFFGSGTQLSVL.

The chain combines TRBV18 with TRBJ1-2, with D perhaps TRBD1 (5 bases). Trimming stripped 3 bases from V and 0 bases from J, with 8 bases between. This CDR3 has 14 amino acids. Looked up from germline, CDR1 is KGHSH and CDR2 is LQKENI. The CDR3 nucleotides read TGTGCCAGCTCACCTCTGACAGCTAACTATGGCTACACCTTC. Protein product: CASSPLTANYGYTF. Based on the CDR3 plus reference TRBV18 and TRBJ1-2, the full variable domain is NAGVMQNPRHLVRRRGQEARLRCSPMKGHSHVYWYRQLPEEGLKFMVYLQKENIIDESGMPKERFSAEFPKEGPSILRIQQVVRGDSAAYFCASSPLTANYGYTFGSGTRLTVV.

The chain carries TRBV27 and TRBJ1-2; tentatively, D is TRBD1 (5 bases). The CDR3 has 15 amino acids. The ends were cut back, 1 base at V and 2 bases at J, with 11 bases in the middle. The germline V gene has CDR1 MNHEY and CDR2 SMNVEV (reference sequence). CDR3 nucleotide sequence: TGTGCCAGCAGTTTATTAGCAGGGCAAAACTATGGCTACACCTTC. Protein: CASSLLAGQNYGYTF.

The chain combines TRBV4-1 with TRBJ2-5; TRBD1 agrees at 9 bases. Trimming took 4 bases from V and 5 from J; bases not matched to a gene: 11. The CDR3 contains 16 residues. Germline CDR1 and CDR2: MGHRA and YSYEKL. The CDR3 protein is CASSPVWTGEVETQYF. The DNA for the CDR3 is TGCGCCAGCAGCCCAGTTTGGACAGGGGAGGTGGAGACCCAGTACTTC.

The chain combines TRBV2 with TRBJ2-5; 11 nucleotides agree with TRBD2. CDR1 and CDR2 (germline): SNHLY, FYNNEI. J lost 2 bases, V lost 5 bases, and 10 bases had no gene match. The length of the CDR3 is 17 residues. The CDR3 reads CASSPFRTSGPQETQYF. CDR3 coding DNA: TGTGCCAGCAGTCCCTTCCGGACTAGCGGGCCACAAGAGACCCAGTACTTC.

This chain uses TRBV27 with TRBJ2-3; 7 nucleotides agree with TRBD1. The CDR3 is 12 amino acids. Germline V gives CDR1 MNHEY, CDR2 SMNVEV (reference sequence). Trimming cost V 5 bases and J 9 bases; bases outside gene matches: 5. This CDR3 is CASSPDRYTQYF. CDR3 sequence (DNA): TGTGCCAGCAGTCCGGACAGGTACACGCAGTATTTT.

The chain recombines TRBV7-2 with TRBJ1-2; D is unclear. Germline assignment: CDR1 SGHTA and CDR2 FQGNSA. V dropped 2 bases and J dropped 8 bases, with 6 bases sitting between them. This CDR3 has 11 residues. The CDR3 here is CASSLSGGYTF. The CDR3, as DNA: TGTGCCAGCAGCTTATCTGGCGGCTACACCTTC.

V usage is TRBV5-6 and J usage is TRBJ1-4; D is possibly TRBD1 (6 bases). The germline V gene has CDR1 SGHDT and CDR2 YYEEEE. Trimming left V 1 base short and J 8 bases short, with 15 bases between. The CDR3 totals 15 residues. In nucleotides, the CDR3 is TGTGCCAGCAGCTTGAATACAGGGTGGCGAGAAAAACTGTTTTTT. The encoded protein is CASSLNTGWREKLFF. The whole variable domain, remainder taken from reference TRBV5-6 and TRBJ1-4, is DAGVTQSPTHLIKTRGQQVTLRCSPKSGHDTVSWYQQALGQGPQFIFQYYEEEERQRGNFPDRFSGHQFPNYSSELNVNALLLGDSALYLCASSLNTGWREKLFFGSGTQLSVL.

This chain uses TRBV18 with TRBJ1-1; D unclear. V lost 3 bases to trimming and J lost 8 bases, with 10 bases between them. Germline CDR1 KGHSH, CDR2 LQKENI. The CDR3 has 12 residues. The CDR3 protein is CASSPAEYEAFF. CDR3 in DNA: TGTGCCAGCTCACCGGCGGAGTACGAAGCTTTCTTT.

This rearrangement joins TRBV5-4 to TRBJ1-2, with a weak D call TRBD1 (5 bases). The CDR3 has 13 residues. The germline gives CDR1 SGHNT, CDR2 YYREEE (reference sequence). V lost 9 bases to trimming and J lost 6 bases, with 18 bases between them. CDR3 sequence: CAIIDLGVHGYTF. The DNA for the CDR3 is TGTGCCATTATAGACCTAGGGGTGCATGGCTACACCTTC.

The genes are TRBV27 and TRBJ1-5, with 8 bases fitting TRBD1. The V segment lost 7 bases and the J segment 2 bases; nucleotides outside the gene matches: 25. The germline CDR1 and CDR2 sequences are MNHEY and SMNVEV (reference sequence). The CDR3 length is 21 residues. The CDR3 reads CASTLPRMNRQGLGCNQPQHF. In DNA form, the CDR3 reads TGTGCCAGCACCCTGCCCCGTATGAACCGACAGGGGCTTGGATGCAATCAGCCCCAGCATTTT.

The chain carries TRBV7-7 and TRBJ2-2, with 7 bases fitting TRBD2. The V gene end was trimmed by 0 bases and the J gene end by 1 base; junction bases not matched to a gene: 2. The germline CDR1 and CDR2 sequences are SSHAT and FNYEAQ (reference sequence). The CDR3 is made up of 16 amino acids. CDR3: CASSLAPSGNTGELFF. The CDR3 coding sequence is TGTGCCAGCAGCTTAGCGCCTAGCGGGAACACCGGGGAGCTGTTTTTT.

The chain employs TRBV30 and TRBJ2-7; no reliable D call. V was cut by 2 bases and J by 3 bases, with 11 bases left in between. This CDR3 has 13 amino acids. Germline V gene sequence: CDR1 GTSNPN, CDR2 SVGIG (reference sequence). The CDR3 DNA is TGTGCCTGGAGTATGCTTCCGGGCTACGAGCAGTACTTC. Translation gives CAWSMLPGYEQYF.

J is TRBJ2-7 and V is TRBV5-4, with D maybe TRBD2 (5 bases). This CDR3 has 14 amino acids. Germline V gene sequence: CDR1 SGHNT, CDR2 YYREEE (reference sequence). V lost 2 bases and J lost 2, with 11 bases in between. Here the CDR3 DNA reads TGTGCCAGCAGCTTAGAACTAGGCCCCTACGAGCAGTACTTC. Protein: CASSLELGPYEQYF.

The CDR3 sequence: CASTPTGQITYNEQFF. CDR3 bases: TGTGCCAGCACCCCCACTGGGCAGATAACCTACAATGAGCAGTTCTTC. V gene TRBV11-2 combines with J gene TRBJ2-1; D not resolved. The CDR3 contains 16 residues. The germline V gene encodes CDR1 SGHAT and CDR2 FQNNGV. Trimming left V 7 bases short and J 2 bases short, with 18 bases between.

The chain has TRBV9 and TRBJ2-3; 7 positions agree with TRBD2. The CDR3 has 15 amino acids. The germline gives CDR1 SGDLS, CDR2 YYNGEE. Losses at the gene ends were 4 bases for V and 5 bases for J; bases not matched to a gene: 10. The CDR3 coding sequence is TGTGCCAGCAGCCCTCATTCGGGGGGAGTAGATACGCAGTATTTT. It translates to CASSPHSGGVDTQYF.

The rearrangement links TRBV7-9 to TRBJ2-7, with D possibly TRBD1 on 5 matching bases. Germline V gives CDR1 SEHNR, CDR2 FQNEAQ (reference sequence). The V gene lost 5 bases and the J gene lost 0 bases, with 20 bases spanning the gap. The CDR3 contains 17 residues. CDR3 sequence (DNA): TGTGCCAGCAGCACCCGCAGGGCTGACACGTCCTCCTACGAGCAGTACTTC. This translates into CASSTRRADTSSYEQYF.